Following are 7 T cell receptor beta chains from one sample sequenced in a study of Graves' ophthalmopathy and Graves' hyperthyroidism. RNA transcripts served as template for amplifying TCR beta CDR3 sequences. RT-PCR with HTBI primers came first, then second-round multiplex PCR. TCRdb re-called the multiplex PCR reads through MiXCR, storing one row per CDR3 protein. The sample lists roughly 220,000 distinct CDR3 sequences, less than 55% occurring once. The sequenced material came from peripheral blood. The receptors were sampled from an adult man with Graves' ophthalmopathy.

This clonotype was seen a few times. This chain joins TRBV20-1 and TRBJ1-6; TRBD1 matches 7 bases. V lost 3 bases and J lost 9; bases outside the gene matches: 8. The CDR3 spans 14 residues. Per germline, CDR1 DFQATT and CDR2 SNEGSKA (reference sequence). The CDR3 is CSASLQGKGSPLHF. The CDR3, as DNA: TGCAGTGCTAGTCTACAGGGGAAGGGTTCACCCCTCCACTTT.

This clonotype appeared a few times. The chain combines TRBV9 with TRBJ1-6, with TRBD1 matching over 7 bases. V was clipped by 5 bases and J by 5 bases; unmatched bases: 4. There are 14 residues in the CDR3. Looked up from germline, CDR1 is SGDLS and CDR2 is YYNGEE. For the CDR3, the DNA is TGTGCCAGCAGTGACAGGGTCGATAATTCACCCCTCCACTTT. This codes for CASSDRVDNSPLHF. The whole variable domain, remainder taken from reference TRBV9 and TRBJ1-6, is DSGVTQTPKHLITATGQRVTLRCSPRSGDLSVYWYQQSLDQGLQFLIQYYNGEERAKGNILERFSAQQFPDLHSELNLSSLELGDSALYFCASSDRVDNSPLHFGNGTRLTVT.

As concerns this clonotype: One base away lies a much larger clone, so this may be a sequencing read error. The V gene is TRBV19, the J gene TRBJ1-5; possible D gene TRBD1, 5 bases. The length of the CDR3 is 12 residues. Germline CDR1 reads LNHDA; CDR2 reads SQIVND (reference sequence). The CDR3 reads CATRDSKQPQHF. The CDR3 nucleotides read TGTGCCACCAGGGATAGCAAACAGCCCCAGCATTTT.

The rearrangement uses TRBV7-9 and TRBJ2-2; the match to TRBD1 covers 10 bases. This CDR3 has 17 residues. Germline V CDR1 and CDR2: SEHNR, FQNEAQ (reference sequence). Trimming at V came to 3 bases and at J to 0 bases, leaving 4 bases not matched to a gene. The CDR3 region has the DNA TGTGCCAGCAGCTTCCTGACAGGGGGCACGAACACCGGGGAGCTGTTTTTT. This encodes CASSFLTGGTNTGELFF.

The J gene is TRBJ1-4, the V gene TRBV20-1; TRBD1 might be the D (5 bases). Trimming shortened V by 6 bases and J by 2 bases, and 13 bases separated the two germline ends. The CDR3 extends over 14 amino acids. CDR1 DFQATT and CDR2 SNEGSKA come from the germline V gene (reference sequence). CDR3 bases: TGCAGTGCCCCGGGAGGGACTACTAATGAAAAACTGTTTTTT. It translates to CSAPGGTTNEKLFF.

J is TRBJ2-7 and V is TRBV29-1; D might be TRBD2 (5 bases). CDR1 SQVTM and CDR2 ANQGSEA come from the germline V gene. Trimming took off 6 bases at V and 5 bases at J, with 11 bases between the two ends. The CDR3 has 11 residues. The CDR3 loop reads CSVPGLDEQYF. In DNA, the CDR3 is TGCAGCGTCCCCGGACTGGACGAGCAGTACTTC.

This chain uses TRBV20-1 with TRBJ1-1; maybe TRBD1 (6 bases). Germline CDR1 reads DFQATT; CDR2 reads SNEGSKA (reference sequence). This CDR3 spans 13 amino acids. The V end lost 1 base, the J end lost 7 bases, and 13 bases lay between the germline ends. CDR3 loop: CSARAQGPLEAFF. The DNA for the CDR3 is TGCAGTGCTAGAGCTCAGGGGCCCCTTGAAGCTTTCTTT.